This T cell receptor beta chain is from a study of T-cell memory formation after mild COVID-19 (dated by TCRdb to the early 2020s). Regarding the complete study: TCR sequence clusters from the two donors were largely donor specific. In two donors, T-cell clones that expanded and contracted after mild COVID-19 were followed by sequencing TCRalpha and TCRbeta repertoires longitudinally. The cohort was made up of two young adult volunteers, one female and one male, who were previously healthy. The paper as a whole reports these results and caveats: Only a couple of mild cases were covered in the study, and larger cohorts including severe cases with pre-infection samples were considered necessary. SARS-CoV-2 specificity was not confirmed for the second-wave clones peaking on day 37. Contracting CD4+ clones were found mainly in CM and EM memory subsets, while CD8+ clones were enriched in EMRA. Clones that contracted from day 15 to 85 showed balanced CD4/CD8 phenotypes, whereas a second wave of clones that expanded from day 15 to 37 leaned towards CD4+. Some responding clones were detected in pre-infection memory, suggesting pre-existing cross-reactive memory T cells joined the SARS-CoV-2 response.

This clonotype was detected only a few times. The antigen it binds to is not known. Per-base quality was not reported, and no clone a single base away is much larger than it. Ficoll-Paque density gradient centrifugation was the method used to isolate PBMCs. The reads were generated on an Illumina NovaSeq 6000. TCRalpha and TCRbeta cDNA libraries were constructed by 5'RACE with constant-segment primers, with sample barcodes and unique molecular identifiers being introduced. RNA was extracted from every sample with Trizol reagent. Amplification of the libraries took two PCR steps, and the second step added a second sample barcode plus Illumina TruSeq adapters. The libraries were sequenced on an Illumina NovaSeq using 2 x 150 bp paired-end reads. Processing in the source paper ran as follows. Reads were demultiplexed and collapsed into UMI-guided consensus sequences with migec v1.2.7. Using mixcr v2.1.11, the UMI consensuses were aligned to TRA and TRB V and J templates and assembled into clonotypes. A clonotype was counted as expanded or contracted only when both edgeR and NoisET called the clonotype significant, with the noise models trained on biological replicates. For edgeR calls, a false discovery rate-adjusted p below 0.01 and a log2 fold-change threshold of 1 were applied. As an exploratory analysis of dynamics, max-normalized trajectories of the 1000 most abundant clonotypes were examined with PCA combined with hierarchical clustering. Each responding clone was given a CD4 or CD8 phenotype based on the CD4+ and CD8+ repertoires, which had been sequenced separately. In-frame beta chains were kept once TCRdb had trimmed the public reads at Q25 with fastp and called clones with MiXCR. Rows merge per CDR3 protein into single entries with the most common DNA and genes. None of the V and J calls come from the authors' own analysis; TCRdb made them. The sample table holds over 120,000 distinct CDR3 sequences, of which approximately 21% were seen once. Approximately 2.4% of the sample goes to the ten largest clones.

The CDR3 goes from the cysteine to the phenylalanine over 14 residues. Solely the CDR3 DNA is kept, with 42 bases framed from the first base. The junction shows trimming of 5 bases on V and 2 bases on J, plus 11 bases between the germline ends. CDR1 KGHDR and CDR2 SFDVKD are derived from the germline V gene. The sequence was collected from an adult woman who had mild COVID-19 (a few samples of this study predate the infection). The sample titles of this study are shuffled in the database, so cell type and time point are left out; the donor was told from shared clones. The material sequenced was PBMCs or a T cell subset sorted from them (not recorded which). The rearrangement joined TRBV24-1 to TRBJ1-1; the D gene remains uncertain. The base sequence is TGTGCCACCAGTGCTGGGGAAAGAAACACTGAAGCTTTCTTT. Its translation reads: CATSAGERNTEAFF.